One sample yielded the 5 T cell receptor beta chains listed below, sequenced in a study of cytomegalovirus exposure and HLA in healthy donors. PCR employed 60 Vbeta and 13 Jbeta primers. Profiling relied on immunoSEQ multiplex PCR, and the TCRdb table lists in-frame clones only, not all of them. The data contain roughly 240,000 clones, roughly 78% of them singletons. Material for sequencing was PBMCs. These receptors were obtained from a boy between 10 and 17 years old in good health and CMV-seronegative.

Details on this clone: The CDR3 carries no conserved terminal phenylalanine or tryptophan, so it likely arises from a read error. The rearrangement joins TRBV29-1 to TRBJ2-4; 9 bases align to TRBD2. There are 14 residues in the CDR3. J gave up 7 bases and V 4 bases, and 8 bases lay outside the gene matches. Germline CDR1 reads SQVTM; CDR2 reads ANQGSEA. CDR3 DNA: TGCAGCGTTGGAGGAGTAGCGGGAGTGAACATTCAGTACCTC. This codes for CSVGGVAGVNIQYL.

This chain connects TRBV11-3 to TRBJ2-7; 11 nucleotides align to TRBD2. Germline CDR1 is SGHNT and CDR2 is YENEEA. The trim removed 3 bases at V and 3 bases at J, leaving 4 bases unmatched. The CDR3 is made up of 15 amino acids. In nucleotides, the CDR3 is TGTGCCAGCAGCTTTTCGGGACTAGCGGACTACGAGCAGTACTTC. Translating it yields CASSFSGLADYEQYF.

The chain carries TRBV7-9 and TRBJ2-6; D possibly corresponds to TRBD1 (8 bases). The CDR3 has 19 residues. With 6 bases removed from V and 0 bases from J, the gap between germline ends came to 21 bases. Per the germline V gene, CDR1 is SEHNR and CDR2 is FQNEAQ (reference sequence). The DNA of the CDR3 is TGTGCCAGCAGGGGGGGGACAGGCCCACTCGTCTCTGGGGCCAACGTCCTGACTTTC. Protein sequence: CASRGGTGPLVSGANVLTF.

The J gene is TRBJ2-1, the V gene TRBV4-1, with 8 bases fitting TRBD2. This CDR3 is 15 amino acids long. J lost 5 bases, V lost 1 base, and 4 bases had no gene match. Germline V lookup: CDR1 MGHRA, CDR2 YSYEKL. The CDR3 sequence is CASSQVGTRNNEQFF. The CDR3 DNA reads TGCGCCAGCAGCCAAGTTGGGACTAGGAACAATGAGCAGTTCTTC.

The chain carries TRBV5-4 and TRBJ1-2; 8 bases fit TRBD1. CDR3 size: 14 residues. The V and J ends lost 3 bases and 2 bases, in that order; junction bases with no gene match: 3. Looked up from germline, CDR1 is SGHNT and CDR2 is YYREEE (reference sequence). The CDR3 sequence: CASSWDRMNYGYTF. The CDR3 nucleotides are TGTGCCAGCAGCTGGGACAGGATGAACTATGGCTACACCTTC.